This T cell receptor (beta chain) originates from a study of T cell changes during pregnancy in multiple sclerosis. Profiling relied on immunoSEQ multiplex PCR, and the TCRdb table lists in-frame clones only, not all of them. The table lists 90,000 or so clones, around 90% of them singletons. In germline, CDR1 is MDHEN, CDR2 SYDVKM. The V and J ends lost 7 bases and 7 bases, in that order; junction bases with no gene match: 10. The CDR3 has 13 amino acids. The chain carries TRBV28 and TRBJ2-7; TRBD2 matches 7 bases. The sequenced sample was PBMCs, obtained in the first trimester of pregnancy. The origin of this receptor is a female donor in good health, serving as a control in a pregnancy study. Some clones in this sample may be carry-over from other donors' samples. Here the CDR3 reads CASIRTRGGEQYF. The CDR3 coding sequence is TGTGCCAGCATTAGGACTCGCGGGGGTGAGCAGTACTTC.